The present T cell receptor beta chain was sequenced within a study of control samples from healthy donors and cancer patients. The germline V gene encodes CDR1 KGHSH and CDR2 LQKENI. The CDR3 has 14 residues. Germline trimming cut 3 bases from V and 0 bases from J; bases unmatched to any gene: 2. This table comes from immunoSEQ multiplex PCR, and its TCRdb copy is limited to in-frame clones, with some not included. Among about 130,000 clones, about 90% were seen once, and the ten largest hold around 2.1%. Sequenced input: blood. The sequence derives from a woman aged 45-65 years in good health. The chain uses TRBV18 and TRBJ2-7, with 7 bases that match TRBD2. CDR3 DNA sequence: TGTGCCAGCTCACCGGTAGCGGGCTCCTACGAGCAGTACTTC. This translates into CASSPVAGSYEQYF.